The TCR beta chain under discussion was sequenced for a study of glioma-infiltrating T cells after dendritic cell vaccination. Background on the study: Samples are from glioblastoma patients in Phase I and II dendritic cell vaccine trials.

Regarding time point: after dendritic cell vaccination, including at tumor progression/relapse. PBMC sampling occurred before vaccination, two weeks after the third dose, and at progression. The primer mix had 60 V beta and 13 J beta primers. Measured with immunoSEQ multiplex PCR; TCRdb has only the in-frame clones, and not every one. The sample shows 100,000 or so clones, around 90% of them seen only once. This clone has only one observation. J was trimmed by 8 bases and V by 7 bases; bases with no gene match: 15. CDR3 length: 16 amino acids. Germline CDR1 reads SGHRS; CDR2 reads YFSETQ. The receptor was derived from a human donor with glioblastoma. This chain joins TRBV5-1 and TRBJ2-1, with TRBD2 matching over 10 bases. The sequencing here drew on blood, taken after dendritic cell vaccination. DNA for the CDR3: TGCGCCAGCGGGGTAGCGGGAGGTAATAGTATCGATGAGCAGTTCTTC. This gives the protein CASGVAGGNSIDEQFF.